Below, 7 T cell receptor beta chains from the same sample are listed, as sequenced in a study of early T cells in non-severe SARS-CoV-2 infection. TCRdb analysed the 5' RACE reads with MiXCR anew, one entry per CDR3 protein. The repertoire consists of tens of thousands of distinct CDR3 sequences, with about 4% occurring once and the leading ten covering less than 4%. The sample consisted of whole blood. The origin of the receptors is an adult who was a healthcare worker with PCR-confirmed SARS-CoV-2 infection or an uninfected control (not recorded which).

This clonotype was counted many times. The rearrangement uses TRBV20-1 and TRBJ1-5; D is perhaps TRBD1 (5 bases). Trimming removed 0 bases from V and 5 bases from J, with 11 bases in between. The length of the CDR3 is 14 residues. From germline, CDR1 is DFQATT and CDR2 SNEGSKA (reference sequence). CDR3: CSARDPSGYQPQHF. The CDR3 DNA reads TGCAGTGCTAGAGACCCTTCAGGGTATCAGCCCCAGCATTTT.

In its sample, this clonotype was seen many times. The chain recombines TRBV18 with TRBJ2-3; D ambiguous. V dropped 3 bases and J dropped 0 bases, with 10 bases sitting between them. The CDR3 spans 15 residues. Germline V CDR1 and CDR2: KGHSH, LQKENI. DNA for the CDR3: TGTGCCAGCTCACCGGAATACCTCAGCACAGATACGCAGTATTTT. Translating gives CASSPEYLSTDTQYF.

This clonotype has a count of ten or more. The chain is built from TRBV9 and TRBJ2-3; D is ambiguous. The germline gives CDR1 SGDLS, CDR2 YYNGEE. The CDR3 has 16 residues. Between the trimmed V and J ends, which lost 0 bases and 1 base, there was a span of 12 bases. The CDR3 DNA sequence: TGTGCCAGCAGCGTAGAGGCCTTAGTGGGCACAGATACGCAGTATTTT. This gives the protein CASSVEALVGTDTQYF.

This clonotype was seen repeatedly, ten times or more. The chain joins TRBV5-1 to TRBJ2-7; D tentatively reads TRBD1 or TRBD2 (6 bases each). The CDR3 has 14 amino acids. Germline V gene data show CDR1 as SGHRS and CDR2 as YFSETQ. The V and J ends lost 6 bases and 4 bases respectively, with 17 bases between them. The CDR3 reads CASIRGTHTYEQYF. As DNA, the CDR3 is TGCGCCAGCATACGCGGGACACACACTTACGAGCAGTACTTC.

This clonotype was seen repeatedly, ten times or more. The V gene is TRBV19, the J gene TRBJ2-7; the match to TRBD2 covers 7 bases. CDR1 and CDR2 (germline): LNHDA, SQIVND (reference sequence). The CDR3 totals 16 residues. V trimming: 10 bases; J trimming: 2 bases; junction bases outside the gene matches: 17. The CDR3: CAICPNMLAETYEQYF. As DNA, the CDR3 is TGTGCCATATGTCCGAACATGCTAGCGGAGACCTACGAGCAGTACTTC.

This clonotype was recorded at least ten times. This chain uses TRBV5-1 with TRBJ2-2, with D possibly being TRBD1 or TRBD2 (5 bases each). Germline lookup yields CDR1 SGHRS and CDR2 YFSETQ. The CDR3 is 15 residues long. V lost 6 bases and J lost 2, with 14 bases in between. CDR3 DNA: TGCGCCAGCACTTCCTGGGGGAGTAACACCGGGGAGCTGTTTTTT. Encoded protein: CASTSWGSNTGELFF.

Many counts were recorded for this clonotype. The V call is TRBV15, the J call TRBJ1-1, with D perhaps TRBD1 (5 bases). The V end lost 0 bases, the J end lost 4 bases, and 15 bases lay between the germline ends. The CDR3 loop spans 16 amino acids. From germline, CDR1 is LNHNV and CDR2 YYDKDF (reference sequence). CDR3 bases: TGTGCCACCAGCAGAGAACCCGACAGAAGGGGCACTGAAGCTTTCTTT. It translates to CATSREPDRRGTEAFF.